The clone carrying this TCR beta chain was found many times. Its specificity is unknown. This entry belongs to a study of CD8 T cells in ankylosing spondylitis. With molecular barcodes, quantitative 5'-RACE was used to make the TCR beta libraries. TCRdb redid the calling of the 5' RACE reads with MiXCR, one entry per CDR3 protein. The sample lists about 420,000 distinct CDR3 sequences; about 20% were seen once. Germline V lookup: CDR1 SEHNR, CDR2 FQNEAQ (reference sequence). The V and J ends lost 5 bases and 6 bases respectively, with 14 bases between them. The CDR3 is made up of 14 amino acids. Whole-study results and caveats: Apparently characteristic of ankylosing spondylitis blood was a TCR beta motif (eight highly homologous variants). Disease-linked clones were CD8+ and relatively rare in peripheral blood. Disease-associated clones were reportedly significantly overrepresented in matched ankylosing spondylitis synovial fluid.

Material for sequencing was blood, either unsorted or a sorted T cell fraction (not recorded which). The sequence was collected from a male donor with ankylosing spondylitis. J is TRBJ2-1 and V is TRBV7-9; D remains ambiguous. The CDR3 nucleotides read TGTGCCAGCAGCATAGGTTTCACGCTCAATGAGCAGTTCTTC. Residues: CASSIGFTLNEQFF.